The entry that follows covers one TCR beta chain sequence. This CDR3 comprises 12 residues. The PCR used 60 Vbeta and 13 Jbeta primers. Produced via immunoSEQ multiplex PCR; TCRdb's table is partial and in-frame only. The sample has 110,000 to 150,000 clones; about 75% are singletons. The data stem from a study of cytomegalovirus exposure and HLA in healthy donors. This receptor was obtained from a woman under 40 in good health and CMV-seronegative. Sequenced: PBMCs. This chain links TRBV21-1 with TRBJ2-7; the table gives TRBD2 as D, unverified against the DNA. TRBV21-1 is annotated as a pseudogene. The CDR3 DNA reads TGTGCCAGCAGCCGGGTAGGGAGAGAGCAGTACTTC. Translation gives CASSRVGREQYF.